This is a list of T cell receptor beta chains from one sample in a study of blood T cell repertoires in COVID-19. Assay: immunoSEQ multiplex PCR; the TCRdb copy retains only in-frame clones and omits some. The table includes a few hundred thousand clones, 88% detected once. Sequenced sample: peripheral blood. These receptors were collected from a woman in her 30s with COVID-19, enrolled during active disease. Each CDR3 is given with its conserved first and last residue. The D gene is left open where the match is weak. The listing skips clone size in some rows; elsewhere it reads once, few, many or a size class.

clone_size	d_call	v_call	j_call	cdr3_aa	cdr3_nt
NA	NA	TRBV4-1	TRBJ2-7	CASSQVTADGDEQYF	TGCGCCAGCAGCCAGGTGACGGCGGACGGGGACGAGCAGTACTTC
NA	NA	TRBV5-4	TRBJ2-2	CASSLGGVNTGELFF	TGTGCCAGCAGCTTGGGCGGGGTTAACACCGGGGAGCTGTTTTTT
few	TRBD2	TRBV3-1/TRBV3-2	TRBJ2-3	CASSQLSGMGTDTQYF	TGTGCCAGCAGCCAACTTAGCGGGATGGGCACAGATACGCAGTATTTT
NA	NA	TRBV5-5	TRBJ1-6	CASSYGQLNSPLHF	TGTGCCAGCAGCTATGGACAGCTTAATTCACCCCTCCACTTT
NA	NA	TRBV5-5	TRBJ2-2	CASSLQVTGELFF	TGTGCCAGCAGCTTACAGGTCACCGGGGAGCTGTTTTTT
NA	TRBD1	TRBV5-6	TRBJ1-4	CASSLRQGGEKLFF	TGTGCCAGCAGCTTGCGACAGGGGGGCGAAAAACTGTTTTTT
NA	TRBD1	TRBV19	TRBJ2-3	CASSATGEADTQYF	TGTGCCAGTAGTGCGACAGGGGAAGCAGATACGCAGTATTTT
NA	NA	TRBV7-6	TRBJ2-7	CASSFLGSGLDEQYF	TGTGCCAGCAGCTTCCTAGGTTCAGGGCTCGACGAGCAGTACTTC
few	TRBD1	TRBV13	TRBJ1-3	CASSRTGDFGNTIYF	TGTGCCAGCAGTCGAACAGGGGACTTTGGGAACACCATATATTTT
NA	TRBD1	TRBV6-5	TRBJ1-1	CASSYNRGNTEAFF	TGTGCCAGCAGTTACAACAGGGGGAACACTGAAGCTTTCTTT
NA	TRBD2	TRBV5-1	TRBJ2-7	CASSAVTSEPYEQYF	TGCGCCAGCAGCGCCGTTACTAGCGAACCCTACGAGCAGTACTTC
few	NA	TRBV10-1	TRBJ1-6	CASSESGRGPLHF	TGCGCCAGCAGTGAGTCCGGGAGGGGACCCCTCCACTTT
NA	TRBD2	TRBV7-3	TRBJ2-2	CASSWTSGAGELFF	TGTGCCAGCAGTTGGACTAGCGGGGCCGGGGAGCTGTTTTTT
NA	TRBD1	TRBV18	TRBJ2-3	CASSPGQGTDTQYF	TGTGCCAGCTCACCCGGACAGGGTACAGATACGCAGTATTTT
NA	NA	TRBV9	TRBJ2-1	CASSVVVGSSYNEQFF	TGTGCCAGCAGCGTAGTCGTAGGGAGCTCCTACAATGAGCAGTTCTTC
NA	NA	TRBV19	TRBJ2-1	CASMGGTLDNEQFF	TGTGCCAGTATGGGCGGGACTCTGGACAATGAGCAGTTCTTC
NA	TRBD2	TRBV24-1	TRBJ2-1	CATSDGLAEYYNEQFF	TGTGCCACCAGTGACGGTCTAGCGGAGTACTACAATGAGCAGTTCTTC
NA	NA	TRBV6-5	TRBJ1-4	CASSYSWGDEKLFF	TGTGCCAGCAGTTACTCCTGGGGGGATGAAAAACTGTTTTTT
NA	TRBD1	TRBV19	TRBJ2-7	CASRSGTGFNEQYF	TGTGCCAGTAGATCCGGGACAGGGTTCAACGAGCAGTACTTC
NA	TRBD2	TRBV5-1	TRBJ2-7	CASSVAGTSGISYEQYF	TGCGCCAGCAGCGTAGCCGGGACTAGCGGTATCTCCTACGAGCAGTACTTC
once	NA	TRBV9	TRBJ1-6	CASSFLGQINSPLHF	TGTGCCAGCAGCTTCCTCGGACAAATTAATTCACCCCTCCACTTT
NA	NA	TRBV7-2	TRBJ2-7	CASSSTGSYEQYF	TGTGCCAGCAGCTCTACAGGGTCCTACGAGCAGTACTTC
NA	NA	TRBV29-1	TRBJ2-5	CSSRRPGFWGETQYF	TGCAGCTCACGACGTCCGGGATTTTGGGGAGAGACCCAGTACTTC
NA	NA	TRBV7-9	TRBJ2-6	CASSPSQVSGANVLTF	TGTGCCAGCAGCCCGAGTCAGGTCTCTGGGGCCAACGTCCTGACTTTC
NA	TRBD2	TRBV7-9	TRBJ2-5	CASSLGGGMETQYF	TGTGCCAGCAGCTTAGGCGGGGGGATGGAGACCCAGTACTTC
many	NA	TRBV2	TRBJ2-3	CASSDRLTSTDTQYF	TGTGCCAGCAGTGACCGACTAACTAGCACAGATACGCAGTATTTT
NA	NA	TRBV18	TRBJ1-2	CASSPWTQANYGYTF	TGTGCCAGCTCACCATGGACACAAGCTAACTATGGCTACACCTTC
NA	NA	TRBV28	TRBJ1-6	CASSLPPDIGSYNSPLHF	TGTGCCAGCAGTTTACCTCCGGACATCGGCTCCTATAATTCACCCCTCCACTTT
NA	TRBD1	TRBV29-1	TRBJ2-3	CSVGGGREGTDTQYF	TGCAGCGTTGGAGGGGGCAGGGAAGGGACAGATACGCAGTATTTT
NA	NA	TRBV3-1/TRBV3-2	TRBJ2-7	CASSPGTGVGEQYF	TGTGCCAGCAGCCCCGGGACTGGGGTGGGCGAGCAGTACTTC
NA	NA	TRBV19	TRBJ1-4	CASSPQGPASNEKLFF	TGTGCCAGTAGTCCGCAGGGTCCGGCGTCAAATGAAAAACTGTTTTTT
NA	NA	TRBV7-2	TRBJ1-5	CASSPQADLNQPQHF	TGTGCCAGCAGCCCGCAGGCAGACCTCAATCAGCCCCAGCATTTT
NA	TRBD1	TRBV2	TRBJ1-4	CASKRTGGEKLFF	TGTGCCAGCAAGCGGACAGGGGGAGAAAAACTGTTTTTT
NA	TRBD1	TRBV18	TRBJ2-1	CASSPSGGNEQFF	TGTGCCAGCTCCCCCTCAGGGGGCAATGAGCAGTTCTTC
once	TRBD2	TRBV6-4	TRBJ2-2	CASSDSGNGELFF	TGTGCCAGCAGTGATAGCGGGAACGGGGAGCTGTTTTTT
NA	NA	TRBV28	TRBJ1-1	CASNGGAGRRDTEAFF	TGTGCCAGCAACGGGGGGGCAGGCCGGAGAGACACTGAAGCTTTCTTT
NA	NA	TRBV6-5	TRBJ1-4	CASTRTVNEKLFF	TGTGCCAGCACCAGGACAGTTAATGAAAAACTGTTTTTT
NA	NA	TRBV27	TRBJ2-2	CASCKSEAGGVITGELFF	TGTGCCAGCTGTAAATCGGAGGCAGGCGGCGTTATCACCGGGGAGCTGTTTTTT
NA	NA	TRBV27	TRBJ1-2	CASSFQGGGYTF	TGTGCCAGCAGTTTCCAAGGAGGGGGCTACACCTTC
NA	NA	TRBV28	TRBJ1-1	CASNPATGPLGTEAFF	TGTGCCAGCAATCCGGCCACAGGGCCCCTCGGCACTGAAGCTTTCTTT
few	TRBD1	TRBV18	TRBJ1-1	CASSPSSGQGKAFF	TGTGCCAGCTCACCAAGTTCGGGACAGGGAAAAGCTTTCTTT
NA	TRBD1	TRBV2	TRBJ1-5	CASSPGGSDQPQHF	TGTGCCAGCAGTCCAGGGGGCTCGGATCAGCCCCAGCATTTT
NA	NA	TRBV24-1	TRBJ1-2	CATATPGDGYTF	TGTGCCACCGCAACTCCGGGGGATGGCTACACCTTC
NA	NA	TRBV9	TRBJ1-1	CASSPSGHLNTEAFF	TGTGCCAGCAGCCCCTCGGGACATTTGAACACTGAAGCTTTCTTT
NA	NA	TRBV7-2	TRBJ2-7	CASSLGQEPNEQYF	TGTGCCAGCAGCTTAGGGCAGGAACCTAACGAGCAGTACTTC
few	NA	TRBV10-3	TRBJ1-1	CAISAPGIMNTEAFF	TGTGCCATCAGTGCGCCAGGGATTATGAACACTGAAGCTTTCTTT
NA	NA	TRBV24-1	TRBJ2-7	CATSEGGRDHEQYF	TGTGCCACCAGTGAGGGGGGACGTGACCACGAGCAGTACTTC
once	NA	TRBV2	TRBJ2-5	CASSQVRETQYF	TGTGCCAGCAGTCAGGTGCGAGAGACCCAGTACTTC
NA	NA	TRBV23-1	TRBJ2-5	CASSRTPGHGTSQYF	TGCGCCAGCAGTCGTACTCCGGGACACGGAACAAGCCAGTACTTC
NA	TRBD2	TRBV11-2	TRBJ2-7	CASSRGLAGDQYF	TGTGCCAGCAGCCGAGGACTAGCGGGAGATCAGTACTTC
NA	NA	TRBV6-4	TRBJ2-2	CASSPTSVTGELFF	TGTGCCAGCAGCCCCACATCAGTCACCGGGGAGCTGTTTTTT
NA	NA	TRBV19	TRBJ2-2	CASSWTTNTGELFF	TGTGCCAGTAGCTGGACTACGAACACCGGGGAGCTGTTTTTT
NA	TRBD1	TRBV2	TRBJ1-5	CASSPGQKTQPQHF	TGTGCCAGCAGCCCGGGACAGAAGACTCAGCCCCAGCATTTT